The next 29 T cell receptor beta chains were all read from a single sample in a study of cytomegalovirus exposure and HLA in healthy donors. Vbeta (60) and Jbeta (13) primers were used in the PCR. Assay: immunoSEQ multiplex PCR; the TCRdb copy retains only in-frame clones and omits some. The repertoire holds around 88,000 clones, with around four fifths as singletons. The sequenced material came from PBMCs. These receptors were obtained from a woman in her forties in good health and CMV-seropositive.

V is TRBV2 and J is TRBJ1-4, with TRBD1 matching 8 bases. The junction had 5 bases not matched to a gene; V was cut back by 8 bases and J by 6 bases. Looked up from germline, CDR1 is SNHLY and CDR2 is FYNNEI. This CDR3 is 13 amino acids long. CDR3 coding DNA: TGTGCCAGCTCGGGACAGGTACATGAAAAACTGTTTTTT. Protein product: CASSGQVHEKLFF.

The chain combines TRBV6-1 with TRBJ1-5, with D hard to call. The germline V and J ends were trimmed by 6 bases and 5 bases, with 11 bases remaining between them. This CDR3 is 13 amino acids long. Germline V gene data show CDR1 as MNHNS and CDR2 as SASEGT. In DNA form, the CDR3 reads TGTGCCAGCAGCGAGGCGCGCCATCAGCCCCAGCATTTT. Amino acids: CASSEARHQPQHF.

This clone occurred a few times. At one end, the junction sequence differs from germline, possibly due to a read error. The chain has TRBV4-1 and TRBJ2-3; the D gene is possibly TRBD1 (6 bases). This CDR3 is built from 15 residues. Germline lookup yields CDR1 MGHRA and CDR2 YSYEKL. CDR3 in DNA: TGTGCCAGCAGCCAAGATATAGAGGGGGCAGATACGCAGTATTTT. It translates to CASSQDIEGADTQYF.

The chain has TRBV27 and TRBJ2-1, with TRBD2 matching 11 bases. CDR1 is MNHEY and CDR2 is SMNVEV in the germline V gene (reference sequence). The CDR3 has 17 residues. V lost 6 bases and J lost 2; bases outside the gene matches: 9. The CDR3 loop reads CASRPQSSGGPYNEQFF. The CDR3 nucleotides are TGTGCCAGCAGACCACAATCTAGCGGGGGGCCCTACAATGAGCAGTTCTTC.

This clone was detected only once. V gene TRBV2 combines with J gene TRBJ2-5; TRBD1 matches at 10 bases. The DNA end is more similar to TRBJ2-7, so the J call may be wrong. This CDR3 contains 14 residues. The germline CDR1 and CDR2 sequences are SNHLY and FYNNEI. CDR3 sequence reads: CASTVGTGDREQYF. The CDR3 DNA is TGTGCCAGCACGGTTGGGACAGGGGATCGCGAGCAGTACTTC.

The genes are TRBV5-1 and TRBJ2-5; 8 bases agree with TRBD1. V was clipped by 4 bases and J by 5 bases; unmatched bases: 10. This CDR3 is 15 amino acids long. CDR1 is SGHRS, CDR2 YFSETQ, per germline. The CDR3 is CASSRTGPVGETQYF. The CDR3 region has the DNA TGCGCCAGCAGCCGGACAGGGCCGGTCGGCGAGACCCAGTACTTC.

The gene calls are TRBV9 and TRBJ1-5; 7 bases map to TRBD1. V gave up 3 bases and J gave up 4 bases; unmatched junction bases: 4. Germline loops: CDR1 SGDLS, CDR2 YYNGEE. CDR3 length: 14 residues. The CDR3 reads CASSEGTVNQPQHF. As DNA, the CDR3 is TGTGCCAGCAGCGAGGGGACAGTGAATCAGCCCCAGCATTTT.

By share, this clone counts as medium-sized. The rearrangement uses TRBV6-1 and TRBJ2-7, with no clear D. This CDR3 region has 14 residues. The V gene's germline CDR1 is MNHNS and CDR2 SASEGT. Trimming stripped 2 bases from V and 5 bases from J, with 13 bases between. In nucleotides, the CDR3 is TGTGCCAGCAGTGAAACCGAGGAAGTAAACGAGCAGTACTTC. Protein: CASSETEEVNEQYF.

V is TRBV5-1 and J is TRBJ1-5, with TRBD1 identical over 7 bases. V trimming: 4 bases; J trimming: 4 bases; junction bases outside the gene matches: 8. This CDR3 is built from 15 residues. Germline assignment: CDR1 SGHRS and CDR2 YFSETQ. In nucleotides, the CDR3 is TGCGCCAGCAGCCCGGCAGGGGGGTTAAATCAGCCCCAGCATTTT. Protein product: CASSPAGGLNQPQHF. The variable domain in full, with the rest retrieved from reference TRBV5-1 and TRBJ1-5, is KAGVTQTPRYLIKTRGQQVTLSCSPISGHRSVSWYQQTPGQGLQFLFEYFSETQRNKGNFPGRFSGRQFSNSRSEMNVSTLELGDSALYLCASSPAGGLNQPQHFGDGTRLSIL.

Only a few counts were recorded for this clone. The rearrangement uses TRBV9 and TRBJ1-1; 10 nucleotides align to TRBD1. V shed 4 bases and J 5 bases; nucleotides not matched to a gene: 8. This CDR3 region has 15 residues. CDR1 is SGDLS, CDR2 YYNGEE, per germline. CDR3 residues: CASSPRQGAATEAFF. CDR3 bases: TGTGCCAGCAGCCCCAGACAGGGGGCGGCGACTGAAGCTTTCTTT.

The rearrangement uses TRBV7-3 and TRBJ2-1, with 8 bases identical to TRBD1. Per the germline V gene, CDR1 is SGHTA and CDR2 is FQGTGA. The CDR3 covers 14 residues. The V segment lost 10 bases and the J segment 6 bases; nucleotides outside the gene matches: 11. CDR3 protein: CATHRDQGANEQFF. The CDR3 bases are TGTGCCACGCACCGGGACCAGGGGGCCAATGAGCAGTTCTTC.

The chain recombines TRBV5-1 with TRBJ1-3, with unresolved D. Germline V gene sequence: CDR1 SGHRS, CDR2 YFSETQ. Trimming removed 0 bases at V and 0 bases at J, with 7 bases between. CDR3 length: 15 residues. This CDR3 is CASSLGAGSGNTIYF. The CDR3 bases are TGCGCCAGCAGCTTGGGGGCAGGCTCTGGAAACACCATATATTTT.

A single count supports this clone. The V gene is TRBV6-1, the J gene TRBJ2-1; D is perhaps TRBD1 (7 bases). CDR3 length: 13 residues. Germline values: CDR1 MNHNS, CDR2 SASEGT. Trimming took off 2 bases at V and 6 bases at J, with 8 bases between the two ends. CDR3 in DNA: TGTGCCAGCAGTGAACAGGGGGGCAATGAGCAGTTCTTC. Its protein is CASSEQGGNEQFF.

This clone was seen only once. The chain uses TRBV30 and TRBJ2-3, with 14 bases fitting TRBD2. After removal of 6 bases from V and 6 bases from J, the junction contained 8 bases not matched to a gene. This CDR3 is 15 amino acids long. Germline-derived CDR1 and CDR2 are GTSNPN and SVGIG (reference sequence). This chain's CDR3 is CACGLAGGGVDTQYF. CDR3 nucleotides: TGTGCCTGCGGACTAGCGGGAGGAGGGGTGGATACGCAGTATTTT.

CDR3 coding DNA: TGTGCCAGTAGTACCACAGGGGTTGGGGCCAACGTCCTGACTTTC. Its translation is CASSTTGVGANVLTF. The chain uses TRBV19 and TRBJ2-6; TRBD1 matches at 7 bases. V lost 4 bases, J lost 3 bases, and 3 bases stayed unmatched. This CDR3 comprises 15 residues. Looked up from germline, CDR1 is LNHDA and CDR2 is SQIVND (reference sequence).

The V and J genes are TRBV7-9 and TRBJ2-7; D is uncertain. The V end lost 2 bases, the J end lost 5 bases, and 7 bases lay between the germline ends. CDR1 is SEHNR and CDR2 is FQNEAQ in the germline V gene (reference sequence). This CDR3 comprises 12 residues. The CDR3, as DNA: TGTGCCAGCAGCTTAAAAACTCACGAGCAGTACTTC. Its translation is CASSLKTHEQYF.

This clone occurred a few times. V and J are TRBV6-1 and TRBJ2-7; 8 bases agree with TRBD2. The germline V gene has CDR1 MNHNS and CDR2 SASEGT. This CDR3 is 13 amino acids long. Trimming took 6 bases from V and 5 from J; bases not matched to a gene: 6. The chain's CDR3 is CASSLSGRDEQYF. The CDR3, as DNA: TGTGCCAGCAGCCTAAGCGGGAGAGACGAGCAGTACTTC.

This chain connects TRBV5-1 to TRBJ2-2; the match to TRBD2 covers 7 bases. With 0 bases clipped from V and 2 bases from J, the junction kept 10 bases outside the gene matches. Germline values: CDR1 SGHRS, CDR2 YFSETQ. This CDR3 is built from 18 residues. CDR3 residues: CASSLAPAGRVNTGELFF. CDR3 nucleotide sequence: TGCGCCAGCAGCTTGGCCCCCGCGGGGAGGGTCAACACCGGGGAGCTGTTTTTT.

The rearrangement links TRBV10-3 to TRBJ2-7, with D maybe TRBD1 (6 bases). Germline V gene data show CDR1 as ENHRY and CDR2 as SYGVKD. This CDR3 spans 13 amino acids. Trimming removed 6 bases at V and 2 bases at J, with 11 bases between. The CDR3 protein is CAIRSQGTYEQYF. The DNA of the CDR3 is TGTGCCATCAGGTCACAGGGTACCTACGAGCAGTACTTC.

This clone occurred once. V usage is TRBV28 and J usage is TRBJ2-3; TRBD1 is a possible D gene (5 bases). This CDR3 spans 16 amino acids. V was pared by 1 base and J by 2 bases, with 13 bases between. Germline lookup yields CDR1 MDHEN and CDR2 SYDVKM. The DNA for the CDR3 is TGTGCCAGCAGTTTATACCAGGGCAGTTTCACAGATACGCAGTATTTT. Its translation: CASSLYQGSFTDTQYF.

This chain connects TRBV4-1 to TRBJ1-2; 8 bases align to TRBD1. J lost 6 bases, V lost 4 bases, and 4 bases had no gene match. Germline V CDR1 and CDR2: MGHRA, YSYEKL. The CDR3 length is 13 residues. The CDR3 is CASSRPGGNGYTF. CDR3 DNA sequence: TGCGCCAGCAGCCGGCCAGGGGGCAATGGCTACACCTTC.

Only a few counts were recorded for this clone. The rearrangement links TRBV29-1 to TRBJ2-5, with D unresolved. Trimming removed 2 bases at V and 5 bases at J, with 12 bases between. This CDR3 comprises 13 residues. CDR1 is SQVTM and CDR2 is ANQGSEA in the germline V gene. The CDR3 region has the DNA TGCAGCGTTGAATATCGTCTAGGCGAGACCCAGTACTTC. Translation gives CSVEYRLGETQYF. Full variable domain (rest looked up from reference TRBV29-1 and TRBJ2-5): SAVISQKPSRDICQRGTSLTIQCQVDSQVTMMFWYRQQPGQSLTLIATANQGSEATYESGFVIDKFPISRPNLTFSTLTVSNMSPEDSSIYLCSVEYRLGETQYFGPGTRLLVL.

This chain connects TRBV19 to TRBJ2-1; TRBD1 agrees at 7 bases. The germline V gene encodes CDR1 LNHDA and CDR2 SQIVND (reference sequence). The ends lost 4 bases at V and 2 bases at J; junction bases unmatched: 5. The CDR3 is made up of 15 amino acids. This CDR3 reads CASSTDRPPYNEQFF. The CDR3, as DNA: TGTGCCAGTAGTACGGACAGGCCCCCCTACAATGAGCAGTTCTTC.

This chain connects TRBV5-1 to TRBJ2-2, with a possible D match to TRBD1 (6 bases). The CDR3 is 16 residues long. From germline, CDR1 is SGHRS and CDR2 YFSETQ. Trimming removed 5 bases from V and 0 bases from J, with 14 bases in between. CDR3 in DNA: TGCGCCAGCAGGGAAACCGGGACACCGAACACCGGGGAGCTGTTTTTT. As protein: CASRETGTPNTGELFF. The full variable domain, its missing parts supplied by reference TRBV5-1 and TRBJ2-2, is KAGVTQTPRYLIKTRGQQVTLSCSPISGHRSVSWYQQTPGQGLQFLFEYFSETQRNKGNFPGRFSGRQFSNSRSEMNVSTLELGDSALYLCASRETGTPNTGELFFGEGSRLTVL.

This clone was counted between two and nine times. J is TRBJ2-7 and V is TRBV28, with 12 nucleotides matching TRBD2. CDR1 MDHEN and CDR2 SYDVKM come from the germline V gene. The V gene end was trimmed by 3 bases and the J gene end by 5 bases; junction bases not matched to a gene: 8. This CDR3 is built from 16 residues. CDR3 residues: CASSFRLAGGTHEQYF. The CDR3 DNA reads as TGTGCCAGCAGTTTCCGGCTAGCGGGAGGGACCCACGAGCAGTACTTC.

The chain joins TRBV11-2 to TRBJ2-7; TRBD2 agrees at 13 bases. The CDR3 consists of 17 residues. Looked up from germline, CDR1 is SGHAT and CDR2 is FQNNGV. After removal of 3 bases from V and 2 bases from J, the junction contained 7 bases not matched to a gene. The CDR3 loop is CASSFLSTSGRAYEQYF. The CDR3 nucleotides read TGTGCCAGCAGCTTTCTTTCCACTAGCGGGAGGGCCTACGAGCAGTACTTC.

The V and J genes are TRBV5-1 and TRBJ2-1; D perhaps matches TRBD1 (5 bases). Germline V gives CDR1 SGHRS, CDR2 YFSETQ. The CDR3 totals 16 residues. The V end was cut by 4 bases, the J end by 2 bases, with 16 bases between. CDR3 nucleotides: TGCGCCAGCAGCCAGGGTGGGGCAGGAGCCTACAATGAGCAGTTCTTC. Translated: CASSQGGAGAYNEQFF.

The gene calls are TRBV4-1 and TRBJ2-2; D possibly corresponds to TRBD2 (7 bases). V shed 9 bases and J shed 3 bases, with 20 bases lying between them. In germline, CDR1 is MGHRA, CDR2 YSYEKL. The CDR3 spans 16 residues. CDR3: CASTPPRGGDTGELFF. CDR3 coding DNA: TGCGCCAGTACCCCCCCCCGAGGGGGGGACACCGGGGAGCTGTTTTTT.

V usage is TRBV2 and J usage is TRBJ2-1; 10 bases align to TRBD1. Germline loops: CDR1 SNHLY, CDR2 FYNNEI. The CDR3 has 14 residues. J gave up 6 bases and V 10 bases, and 9 bases lay outside the gene matches. CDR3 in DNA: TGTGCCACCGGCGGGACAGGGGTGGTCAATGAGCAGTTCTTC. It encodes CATGGTGVVNEQFF.